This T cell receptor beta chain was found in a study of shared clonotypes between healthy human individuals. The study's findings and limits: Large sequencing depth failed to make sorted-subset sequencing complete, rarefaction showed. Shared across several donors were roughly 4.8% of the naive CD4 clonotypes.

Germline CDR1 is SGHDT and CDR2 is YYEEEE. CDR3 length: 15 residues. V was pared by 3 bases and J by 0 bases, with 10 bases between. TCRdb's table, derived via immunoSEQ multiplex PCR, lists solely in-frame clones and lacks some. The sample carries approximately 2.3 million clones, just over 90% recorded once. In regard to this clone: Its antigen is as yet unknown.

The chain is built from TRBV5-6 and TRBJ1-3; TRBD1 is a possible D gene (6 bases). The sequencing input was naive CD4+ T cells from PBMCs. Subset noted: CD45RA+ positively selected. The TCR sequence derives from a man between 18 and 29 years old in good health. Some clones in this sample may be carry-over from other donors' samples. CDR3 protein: CASSSGQRSGNTIYF. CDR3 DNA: TGTGCCAGCAGCTCCGGACAGCGCTCTGGAAACACCATATATTTT. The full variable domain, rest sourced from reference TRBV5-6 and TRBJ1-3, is DAGVTQSPTHLIKTRGQQVTLRCSPKSGHDTVSWYQQALGQGPQFIFQYYEEEERQRGNFPDRFSGHQFPNYSSELNVNALLLGDSALYLCASSSGQRSGNTIYFGEGSWLTVV.